This entry features one TCR beta chain sequence. One Seattle source followed patients from active infection through their disease course. The entry originates in a study of blood T cell repertoires in COVID-19. Study overall: Samples representing acute and convalescent COVID-19 were sourced from the United States, Italy and Spain. The analysed material was cDNA or gDNA that came from T cells, B-cell-depleted T cells, or PBMCs.

Clones were sequenced by immunoSEQ multiplex PCR, and TCRdb holds only the in-frame ones, with some missing. The data contain over 120,000 clones, roughly 77% of them seen just once; the ten biggest clones take up around 5%. The germline CDR1 and CDR2 sequences are MNHNY and SVGAGI (reference sequence). The CDR3 spans 16 residues. The V and J ends lost 5 bases and 0 bases respectively, with 14 bases between them. The gene calls are TRBV6-6 and TRBJ1-5, with D maybe TRBD1 (6 bases). Sequencing was carried out using peripheral blood. The receptor was derived from a woman aged 70-85 years with COVID-19, enrolled during active disease. In DNA form, the CDR3 reads TGTGCCAGCAGTAAAGTCCAGGGGTCTAGCAATCAGCCCCAGCATTTT. This gives the protein CASSKVQGSSNQPQHF.